This entry is about one T cell receptor beta chain. The target of this receptor is not known. The junction departs from germline at one end; a sequencing error may be responsible. The data stem from a study of tumor and adjacent non-tumor tissue in lung cancer (dated by TCRdb to the late 2010s). About the study as a whole: The cohort included under 15 adenocarcinoma, 2 squamous cell carcinoma and 1 small cell lung cancer patients. For each patient, one tumor sample and one normal lung sample were taken, giving about 31 paired specimens that underwent TCRbeta CDR3 sequencing. The roughly 15 patients were aged roughly 31 to 85 years, included around ten men and 5 women, and had TNM stage I to III disease. In total, sequencing yielded 95 million to 150 million productive TCRbeta reads, which works out to an average of approximately 4.1 million reads per sample. Using bulk TCRbeta repertoires from over 14 lung cancer patients, the study set lung tumor tissue side by side with matched distant non-tumor lung tissue.

The paper as a whole reports these results and caveats: The top 100 clones accounted for a significantly larger cumulative portion of the repertoire in normal lung than in tumor tissue. Younger patients had significantly higher TCR diversity, and higher tumor TCR diversity was associated with shorter overall and disease-free survival. Tumor tissue showed significantly greater TCR diversity (inverse Simpson) than normal lung tissue (approximately 430 vs 150, P = 0.0075, Mann-Whitney U test). The cohort had only 15 patients, and the authors noted that larger samples and more detailed clinical data are needed. The methods do not name the sequencing platform or mention unique molecular identifiers. Peripheral blood was not sequenced, so blood TCRbeta repertoires in these lung cancer patients were not examined.

The library was produced with multiplex PCR. The instrument given in TCRdb is Illumina HiSeq 2500. TCRbeta libraries were constructed through three rounds of nested PCR with primers (Table S4) according to protocols modified from ARM-PCR. Before sequencing, PCR products of 200-500 bp were excised from the gel and purified with the QIAquick gel extraction kit. As for the original processing: Trimmomatic was used to clean the reads, FLASH was used to merge the reads into complete CDR3 sequences, and MiTCR was used to assign the reads to V(D)J germline segments. VDJtools was used to compute clonal diversity as the inverse Simpson's index. Productive reads were defined as in-frame sequences without a premature stop codon. TCRdb trimmed the raw reads at Q25, called clones with MiXCR and kept productive beta chains. Entries are consolidated by CDR3 protein sequence, retaining the most common genes and DNA. The V and J calls shown here were made by TCRdb, not taken from the authors' results. In all, the sample holds fewer than 120,000 distinct CDR3 sequences, and approximately 80% of those were seen once. The ten largest clones take up around 21% of the sample.

Counted from cysteine to phenylalanine, this CDR3 has 16 amino acids. Only the CDR3 DNA is retained, 48 bases long and in frame from the first base. Looking up the germline V gene yields CDR1 SGHNT and CDR2 YENEEA. RNA was extracted from bulk unsorted tissue and checked for quality with a NanoDrop ND-1000 and an Agilent 2100. Newly diagnosed lung cancer patients without prior chemotherapy who had been admitted for thoracic surgery in China between August and November 2014 were enrolled as donors. Patients with previous radiotherapy or chemotherapy, or with another concurrent cancer, were excluded from the study. Surgical tissue pieces of 1-2 cm3 were preserved in RNAlater solution and were kept at -80 degrees C until use.

The sequence derives from a man in his 70s with non-small cell lung cancer. Sequences were obtained from lung tumor tissue. The rearrangement combines TRBV11-3 with TRBJ1-1, and 7 bases in between align with TRBD1. In nucleotide form, the sequence is TGTGCCAGCATCCTAAAGACAGGGTGGATGAACACTGAGGCTTTCTTT. The translation is CASILKTGWMNTEAFF.